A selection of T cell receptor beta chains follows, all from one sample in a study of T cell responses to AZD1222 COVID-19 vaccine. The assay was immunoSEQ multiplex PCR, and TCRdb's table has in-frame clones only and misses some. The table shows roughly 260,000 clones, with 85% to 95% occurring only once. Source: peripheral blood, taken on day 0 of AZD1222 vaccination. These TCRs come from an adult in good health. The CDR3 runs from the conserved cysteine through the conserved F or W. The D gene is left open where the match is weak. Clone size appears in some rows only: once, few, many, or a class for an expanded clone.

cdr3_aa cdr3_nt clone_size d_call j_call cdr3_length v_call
CASSTGTGLFESTEAFF TGCGCCAGCAGCACCGGGACAGGGTTATTCGAGTCTACTGAAGCTTTCTTT . TRBD1 TRBJ1-1 17 TRBV5-1
CASAFGTASYEQYF TGTGCCAGCGCCTTCGGGACAGCGTCCTACGAGCAGTACTTC . TRBD1 TRBJ2-7 14 TRBV18
CASSLSNTGELFF TGTGCCAGCAGTTTATCGAACACCGGGGAGCTGTTTTTT . . TRBJ2-2 13 TRBV27
CASKAGRGNSPLHF TGTGCCAGCAAGGCAGGTAGGGGTAATTCACCCCTCCACTTT . . TRBJ1-6 14 TRBV2
CASSLEQGPYEQYF TGTGCCAGCAGCTTGGAACAGGGTCCCTACGAGCAGTACTTC . . TRBJ2-7 14 TRBV5-6
CARRGLAGNNEQFF TGTGCAAGGCGCGGACTAGCGGGGAACAATGAGCAGTTCTTC . . TRBJ2-1 14 TRBV12-2
CASSGTGNQPQHF TGCGCCAGCAGTGGGACAGGGAATCAGCCCCAGCATTTT . TRBD1 TRBJ1-5 13 TRBV10-2
CASSFSPGELFF TGTGCCAGCAGCTTTAGCCCCGGGGAGCTGTTTTTT . . TRBJ2-2 12 TRBV11-2
CASSQLGRGGRAF TGTGCCAGCAGCCAACTAGGCAGGGGGGGCCGAGCCTTC . TRBD1 TRBJ1-2 13 TRBV3-1/TRBV3-2
CASSQDINFLGGELFF TGCGCCAGCAGCCAAGATATTAACTTTCTCGGCGGGGAGCTGTTTTTT . . TRBJ2-2 16 TRBV4-1
CASSLVAGESSYNEQFF TGCGCCAGCAGCTTAGTAGCGGGTGAGAGCTCCTACAATGAGCAGTTCTTC . TRBD2 TRBJ2-1 17 TRBV5-1
CASTYTSGRSNEQFF TGTGCCAGCACGTACACTAGCGGGAGAAGTAATGAGCAGTTCTTC . TRBD2 TRBJ2-1 15 TRBV19
CASSERFASGSRNSYEQYF TGTGCCAGCAGTGAAAGGTTTGCTAGCGGGAGTCGGAACTCCTACGAGCAGTACTTC . TRBD2 TRBJ2-7 19 TRBV2
CASSQTRGAGVHEQYF TGTGCCAGCAGCCAGACCCGTGGGGCGGGCGTCCACGAGCAGTACTTC . . TRBJ2-7 16 TRBV13
CATSGGGGGRSEQFF TGTGCCACCAGTGGCGGTGGGGGGGGGCGTTCTGAGCAGTTCTTC once . TRBJ2-1 15 TRBV24-1
CASSVDETVYNEQFF TGTGCCAGCAGCGTAGACGAGACGGTGTACAATGAGCAGTTCTTC . . TRBJ2-1 15 TRBV9
CASSLGSYEQYF TGTGCCAGCAGCCTAGGCTCCTACGAGCAGTACTTC once . TRBJ2-7 12 TRBV7-2
CASSSRTGGNQPQHF TGTGCCAGTAGTTCACGGACAGGGGGGAATCAGCCCCAGCATTTT . TRBD1 TRBJ1-5 15 TRBV19
CASSATSGGPFTDTQYF TGTGCCAGCAGCGCAACTAGCGGGGGGCCCTTCACAGATACGCAGTATTTT . TRBD2 TRBJ2-3 17 TRBV9